This T cell receptor beta chain was profiled in a study of shared clonotypes between healthy human individuals. The overall study: The study used three CD4 naive, three CD4 memory, two CD8 naive and one CD8 memory plate per donor.

In replicate PCRs of sorted subsets, around 0.2 ug DNA, approximately 32,000 T cell genomes, was used. Sequenced by immunoSEQ multiplex PCR; TCRdb stores in-frame clones only, minus some. The top ten clones hold roughly 0.55% of a sample with roughly 1,000,000 clones, 78% of them seen once. Trimming pared 3 bases from V and 1 base from J, leaving 16 bases between. Germline CDR1 MGHRA, CDR2 YSYEKL. There are 17 residues in the CDR3. Each donor was a Caucasian adult residing in Nashville, Tennessee. The chain couples TRBV4-1 to TRBJ2-1; D is uncertain. Sequencing was done on a sample of memory CD4+ T cells from PBMCs. Subset: CD45RA-negative fraction. The sequence derives from a man younger than 35 in good health. Some clones in this sample may be carry-over from other donors' samples. In DNA form, the CDR3 reads TGCGCCAGCAGCCAGTACGATATCTCGGTTTCCTACAATGAGCAGTTCTTC. Its protein is CASSQYDISVSYNEQFF.